These 4 T cell receptor beta chains share one sample of origin, sequenced in a study of B cell selection in AIRE deficiency (dated by TCRdb to the late 2010s). Conventional CD4 T cells were sorted as CD4+CD127+ cells. The library was built by means of the immunoSEQ multiplex PCR assay. TCRdb obtained this table from immuneACCESS and retained in-frame rearrangements with V and J assigned. These tables miss some clones; where compared with another copy, unresolved V genes account for less than half of the shortfall, and the remainder is unexplained. The sample table contains some 25,000 clones; only one count was recorded for approximately 96% of them. The ten largest clones capture 0.15% to 0.2% of the sample. The specimen was CD4+CD127+ conventional T cells sorted from PBMCs. These receptors came from a human donor in good health.

This sequence joins TRBV6-1 and TRBJ1-1; no definite D call. The V and J ends lost 1 base and 1 base respectively, with 10 bases between them. Germline CDR1 and CDR2: MNHNS and SASEGT. CDR3 length equals 15 residues. CDR3: CASSEVTTKNTEAFF. Written as DNA, the CDR3 is TGTGCCAGCAGTGAAGTCACAACTAAGAACACTGAAGCTTTCTTT.

This rearrangement joins TRBV6-5 to TRBJ1-2, with D possibly matching TRBD1 (5 bases). V lost 0 bases and J 4 bases, leaving 9 bases between the germline ends. Germline CDR1 is MNHEY and CDR2 is SVGAGI. CDR3 length: 14 amino acids. The CDR3 nucleotides are TGTGCCAGCAGTTACTCTTCAGGGTCCTATGGCTACACCTTC. Residues: CASSYSSGSYGYTF.

This rearrangement joins TRBV12-5 to TRBJ1-1; weak D call: TRBD1 (5 bases). V gave up 1 base and J gave up 2 bases, with 14 bases separating them. This CDR3 is 16 amino acids long. Germline V lookup: CDR1 LGHNT, CDR2 FRNRAP. The CDR3 coding sequence is TGTGCTAGTGGTTTGGCCCAGGGACGGGAAAACACTGAAGCTTTCTTT. As protein: CASGLAQGRENTEAFF.

This rearrangement joins TRBV11-3 to TRBJ2-3; a weak D match, TRBD2 (5 bases). The germline V gene has CDR1 SGHNT and CDR2 YENEEA. This CDR3 has 14 residues. V was clipped by 2 bases and J by 3 bases, with 9 bases between them. CDR3 protein: CASSLQPGTDTQYF. CDR3 nucleotides: TGTGCCAGCAGCTTACAACCGGGGACAGATACGCAGTATTTT.